A single sample gave rise to the 11 T cell receptor beta chains below, sequenced in a study of T cell responses to AZD1222 COVID-19 vaccine. This table comes from immunoSEQ multiplex PCR, and its TCRdb copy is limited to in-frame clones, with some not included. The sample consists of about 110,000 clones, around 91% of them appearing once. Specimen: peripheral blood, collected on day 0 of AZD1222 vaccination. The receptors here all came from an adult in good health.

J is TRBJ2-1 and V is TRBV5-4, with 10 bases fitting TRBD1. J was trimmed by 9 bases and V by 6 bases; bases with no gene match: 15. Germline V gene lookup returns CDR1 SGHNT and CDR2 YYREEE (reference sequence). The CDR3 consists of 16 residues. CDR3: CASTDQRDRGTSEQFF. CDR3 sequence (DNA): TGTGCCAGCACCGATCAGCGGGACAGGGGAACGAGTGAGCAGTTCTTC.

The V and J genes are TRBV18 and TRBJ2-5; the match to TRBD2 covers 11 bases. CDR3 length: 15 amino acids. CDR1 is KGHSH and CDR2 is LQKENI in the germline V gene. V shed 6 bases, J shed 5 bases, and the junction held 8 bases outside the gene matches. Here the CDR3 reads CASSSLAGGQETQYF. CDR3 coding DNA: TGTGCCAGCTCCTCCCTAGCGGGGGGACAGGAGACCCAGTACTTC.

CDR3 nucleotide sequence: TGTGCCAGTAGTATCCAACAGGATTCTAACTATGGCTACACCTTC. It is translated as CASSIQQDSNYGYTF. The chain joins TRBV19 to TRBJ1-2, with D possibly TRBD1 on 5 matching bases. The V end lost 3 bases, the J end lost 0 bases, and 11 bases lay between the germline ends. This CDR3 is built from 15 residues. Germline V lookup: CDR1 LNHDA, CDR2 SQIVND (reference sequence).

The CDR3 reads CASSFGPATNEKLFF. Here the CDR3 DNA reads TGTGCCAGCAGCTTTGGTCCCGCAACTAATGAAAAACTGTTTTTT. V is TRBV5-5 and J is TRBJ1-4, with no clear D. Germline CDR1 reads SGHKS; CDR2 reads YYEKEE (reference sequence). The V end lost 2 bases, the J end lost 0 bases, and 8 bases lay between the germline ends. The CDR3 contains 15 residues.

The CDR3 sequence is CASSSRETDEQFF. The CDR3 DNA sequence: TGTGCCAGCAGTTCCCGAGAGACAGACGAGCAGTTCTTC. The chain uses TRBV6-2 or TRBV6-3 and TRBJ2-1; the D gene is possibly TRBD1 (5 bases). V was shortened by 4 bases and J by 10 bases, with 14 bases between the two germline ends. The germline CDR1 and CDR2 sequences are MNHEY and SVGEGT. CDR3 length: 13 amino acids.

This chain connects TRBV11-2 to TRBJ2-7; D call uncertain. This CDR3 comprises 15 residues. CDR1 is SGHAT and CDR2 is FQNNGV in the germline V gene. V was shortened by 5 bases and J by 2 bases, with 16 bases between the two germline ends. The CDR3 protein is CASSPNLAGPYEQYF. In DNA, the CDR3 is TGTGCCAGCAGCCCGAACCTGGCAGGCCCCTACGAGCAGTACTTC.

The chain uses TRBV12-5 and TRBJ2-2; 8 positions match TRBD1. This CDR3 contains 17 residues. Germline CDR1 is LGHNT and CDR2 is FRNRAP. J gave up 6 bases and V 7 bases, and 16 bases lay outside the gene matches. Here the CDR3 reads CASAIIIQGDGSGELFF. CDR3 nucleotide sequence: TGTGCTAGTGCCATAATTATACAGGGGGATGGTTCCGGGGAGCTGTTTTTT.

The chain couples TRBV6-2 or TRBV6-3 to TRBJ1-1; the match to TRBD1 covers 11 bases. Germline V gene data show CDR1 as MNHEY and CDR2 as SVGEGT. The CDR3 sequence is 15 residues long. After removal of 4 bases from V and 3 bases from J, the junction contained 4 bases not matched to a gene. The CDR3 coding sequence is TGTGCCAGCAGTTCCGGACAGGGGGCGTACACTGAAGCTTTCTTT. It encodes CASSSGQGAYTEAFF.

This sequence joins TRBV20-1 and TRBJ1-5; D is uncertain. Germline V gives CDR1 DFQATT, CDR2 SNEGSKA (reference sequence). The CDR3 is 11 amino acids. Trimming took 6 bases from V and 1 from J, leaving 4 bases between them. CDR3 in DNA: TGCAGTGCCCAGAGCAATCAGCCCCAGCATTTT. This translates into CSAQSNQPQHF.

The rearrangement joins TRBV25-1 to TRBJ1-1, with D unclear. V lost 2 bases to trimming and J lost 3 bases, with 4 bases between them. Germline CDR1 reads MGHDK; CDR2 reads SYGVNS. The CDR3 spans 12 residues. CDR3 nucleotide sequence: TGTGCCAGCAGTGAAGCCTACACTGAAGCTTTCTTT. Translation: CASSEAYTEAFF.

This clone was counted once. The CDR3 sequence: CASSPRRIGDAEAFF. The CDR3, as DNA: TGTGCCAGCAGCCCCCGGAGGATAGGGGACGCTGAAGCTTTCTTT. This chain joins TRBV7-2 and TRBJ1-1, with TRBD1 as a possible D gene (5 bases). Germline CDR1 SGHTA, CDR2 FQGNSA. V lost 5 bases, J lost 6 bases, and 19 bases lay in between. The CDR3 runs 15 residues.